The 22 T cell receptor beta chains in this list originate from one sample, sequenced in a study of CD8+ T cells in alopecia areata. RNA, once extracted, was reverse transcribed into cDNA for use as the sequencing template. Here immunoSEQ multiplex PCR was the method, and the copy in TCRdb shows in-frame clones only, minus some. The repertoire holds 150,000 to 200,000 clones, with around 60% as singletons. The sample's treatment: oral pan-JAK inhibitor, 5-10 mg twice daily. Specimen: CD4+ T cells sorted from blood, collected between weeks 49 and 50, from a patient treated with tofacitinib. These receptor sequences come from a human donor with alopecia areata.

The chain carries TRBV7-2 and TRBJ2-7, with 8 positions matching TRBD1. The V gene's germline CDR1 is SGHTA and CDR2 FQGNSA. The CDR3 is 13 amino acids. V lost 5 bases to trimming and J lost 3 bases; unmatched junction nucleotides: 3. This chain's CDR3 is CASSPGQVYEQYF. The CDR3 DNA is TGTGCCAGCAGCCCGGGACAGGTCTACGAGCAGTACTTC.

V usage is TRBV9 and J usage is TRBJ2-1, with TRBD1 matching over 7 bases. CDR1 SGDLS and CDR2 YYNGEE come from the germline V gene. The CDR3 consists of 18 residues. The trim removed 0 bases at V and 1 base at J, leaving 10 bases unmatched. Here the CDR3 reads CASSVEGTALISYNEQFF. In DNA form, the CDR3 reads TGTGCCAGCAGCGTAGAGGGGACAGCCCTAATATCCTACAATGAGCAGTTCTTC. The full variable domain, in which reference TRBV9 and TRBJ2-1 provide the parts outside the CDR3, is DSGVTQTPKHLITATGQRVTLRCSPRSGDLSVYWYQQSLDQGLQFLIQYYNGEERAKGNILERFSAQQFPDLHSELNLSSLELGDSALYFCASSVEGTALISYNEQFFGPGTRLTVL.

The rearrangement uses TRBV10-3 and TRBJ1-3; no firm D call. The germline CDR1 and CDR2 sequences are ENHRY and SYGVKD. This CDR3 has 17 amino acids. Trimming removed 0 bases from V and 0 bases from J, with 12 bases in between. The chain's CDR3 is CAISESRFEISGNTIYF. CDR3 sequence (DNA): TGTGCCATCAGTGAGTCGCGATTTGAGATCTCTGGAAACACCATATATTTT.

CDR3 in amino acids: CAISESGFFEQYF. The CDR3 nucleotides are TGTGCCATCAGTGAGTCGGGGTTTTTCGAGCAGTACTTC. J is TRBJ2-7 and V is TRBV10-3; D is undetermined. This CDR3 spans 13 amino acids. Trimming stripped 0 bases from V and 6 bases from J, with 9 bases between. CDR1 and CDR2 (germline): ENHRY, SYGVKD.

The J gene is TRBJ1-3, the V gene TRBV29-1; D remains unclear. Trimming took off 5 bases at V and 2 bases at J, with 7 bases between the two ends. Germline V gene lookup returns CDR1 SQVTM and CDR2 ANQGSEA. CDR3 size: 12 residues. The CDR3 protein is CSVLYPGNTIYF. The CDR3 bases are TGCAGCGTTTTGTACCCTGGAAACACCATATATTTT.

This chain's CDR3 is CASSQARSRNTEAFF. The CDR3 DNA sequence: TGTGCCAGCAGCCAAGCACGATCAAGGAACACTGAAGCTTTCTTT. The rearrangement joins TRBV14 to TRBJ1-1, with no clear D. With 1 base removed from V and 1 base from J, the gap between germline ends came to 10 bases. This CDR3 has 15 residues. Germline V CDR1 and CDR2: SGHDN, FVKESK.

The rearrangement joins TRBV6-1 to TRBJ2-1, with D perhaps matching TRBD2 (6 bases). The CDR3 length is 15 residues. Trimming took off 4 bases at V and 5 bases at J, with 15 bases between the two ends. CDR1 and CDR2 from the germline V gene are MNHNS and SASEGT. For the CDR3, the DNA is TGTGCCAGCAGTGTTCGCACTAGCCAAAACAATGAGCAGTTCTTC. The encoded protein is CASSVRTSQNNEQFF.

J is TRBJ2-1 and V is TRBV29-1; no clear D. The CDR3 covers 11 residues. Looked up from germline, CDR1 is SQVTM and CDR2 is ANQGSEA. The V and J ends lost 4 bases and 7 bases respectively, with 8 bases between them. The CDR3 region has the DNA TGCAGCGTTGTACGTACTAATGAGCAGTTCTTC. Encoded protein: CSVVRTNEQFF.

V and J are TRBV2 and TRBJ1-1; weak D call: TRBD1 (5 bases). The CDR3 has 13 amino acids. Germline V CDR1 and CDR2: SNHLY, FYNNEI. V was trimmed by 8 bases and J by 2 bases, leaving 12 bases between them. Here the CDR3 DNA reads TGTGCCAGCCGGCGGGGGGTCAACACTGAAGCTTTCTTT. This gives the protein CASRRGVNTEAFF. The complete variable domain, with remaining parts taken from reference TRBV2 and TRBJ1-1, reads EPEVTQTPSHQVTQMGQEVILRCVPISNHLYFYWYRQILGQKVEFLVSFYNNEISEKSEIFDDQFSVERPDGSNFTLKIRSTKLEDSAMYFCASRRGVNTEAFFGQGTRLTVV.

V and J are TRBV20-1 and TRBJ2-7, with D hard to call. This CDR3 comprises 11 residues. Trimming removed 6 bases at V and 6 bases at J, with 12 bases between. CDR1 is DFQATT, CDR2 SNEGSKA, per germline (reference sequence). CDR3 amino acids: CSAPHGTEQYF. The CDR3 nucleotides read TGCAGTGCCCCCCACGGAACCGAGCAGTACTTC.

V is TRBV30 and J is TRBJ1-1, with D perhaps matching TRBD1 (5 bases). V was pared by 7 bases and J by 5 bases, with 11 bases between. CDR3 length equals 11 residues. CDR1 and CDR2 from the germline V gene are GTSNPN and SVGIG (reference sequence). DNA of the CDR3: TGTGCCTCCCAGGGTTATACTGAAGCTTTCTTT. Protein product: CASQGYTEAFF.

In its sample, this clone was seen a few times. The CDR3 loop is CASSDPQPKNIQYF. The DNA of the CDR3 is TGTGCCAGCAGTGATCCCCAACCCAAAAACATTCAGTACTTC. V is TRBV2 and J is TRBJ2-4; D is unresolved. Trimming pared 3 bases from V and 2 bases from J, leaving 8 bases between. Germline CDR1 and CDR2: SNHLY and FYNNEI. This CDR3 comprises 14 residues.

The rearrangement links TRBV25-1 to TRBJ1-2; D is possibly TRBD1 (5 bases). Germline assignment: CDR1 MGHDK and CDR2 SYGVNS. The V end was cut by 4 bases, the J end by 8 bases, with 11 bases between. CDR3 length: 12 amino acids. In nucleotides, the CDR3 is TGTGCCAGCAGTGGCCACAGGAAAGGCTACACCTTC. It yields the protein CASSGHRKGYTF.

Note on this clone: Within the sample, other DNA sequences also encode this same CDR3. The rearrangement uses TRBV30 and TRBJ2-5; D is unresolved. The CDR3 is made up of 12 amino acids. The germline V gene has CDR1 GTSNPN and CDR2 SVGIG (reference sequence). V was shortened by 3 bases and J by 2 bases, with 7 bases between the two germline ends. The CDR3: CAWSPTQETQYF. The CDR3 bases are TGTGCCTGGAGCCCTACGCAAGAGACCCAGTACTTC.

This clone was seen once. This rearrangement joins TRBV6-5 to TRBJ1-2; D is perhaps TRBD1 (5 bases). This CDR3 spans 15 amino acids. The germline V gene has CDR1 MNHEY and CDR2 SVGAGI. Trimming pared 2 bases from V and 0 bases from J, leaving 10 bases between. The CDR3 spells CASSYRGVTNYGYTF. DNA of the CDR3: TGTGCCAGCAGTTACCGGGGGGTAACTAACTATGGCTACACCTTC.

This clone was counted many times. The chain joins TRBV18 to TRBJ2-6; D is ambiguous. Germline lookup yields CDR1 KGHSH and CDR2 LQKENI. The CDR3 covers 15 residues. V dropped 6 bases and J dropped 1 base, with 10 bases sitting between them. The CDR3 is CASSHSESGANVLTF. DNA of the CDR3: TGTGCCAGCTCCCACTCCGAGTCTGGGGCCAACGTCCTGACTTTC. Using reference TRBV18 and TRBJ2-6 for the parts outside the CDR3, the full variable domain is NAGVMQNPRHLVRRRGQEARLRCSPMKGHSHVYWYRQLPEEGLKFMVYLQKENIIDESGMPKERFSAEFPKEGPSILRIQQVVRGDSAAYFCASSHSESGANVLTFGAGSRLTVL.

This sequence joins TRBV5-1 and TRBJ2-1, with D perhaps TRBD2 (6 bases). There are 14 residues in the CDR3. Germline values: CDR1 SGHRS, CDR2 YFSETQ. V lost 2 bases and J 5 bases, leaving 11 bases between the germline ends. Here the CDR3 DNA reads TGCGCCAGCAGCTTCCGGGACTTTAACAATGAGCAGTTCTTC. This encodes CASSFRDFNNEQFF.

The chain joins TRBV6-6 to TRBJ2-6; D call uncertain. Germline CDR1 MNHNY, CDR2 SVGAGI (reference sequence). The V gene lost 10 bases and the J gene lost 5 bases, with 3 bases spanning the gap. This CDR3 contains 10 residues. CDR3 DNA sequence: TGTGCCACCAGGGCCAACGTCCTGACTTTC. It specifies CATRANVLTF.

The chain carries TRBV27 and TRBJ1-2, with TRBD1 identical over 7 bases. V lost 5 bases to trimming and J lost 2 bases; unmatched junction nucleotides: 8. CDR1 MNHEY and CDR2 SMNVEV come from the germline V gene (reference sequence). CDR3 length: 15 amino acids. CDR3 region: CASSPSGQKNYGYTF. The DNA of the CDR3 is TGTGCCAGCAGTCCCTCGGGACAGAAGAACTATGGCTACACCTTC.

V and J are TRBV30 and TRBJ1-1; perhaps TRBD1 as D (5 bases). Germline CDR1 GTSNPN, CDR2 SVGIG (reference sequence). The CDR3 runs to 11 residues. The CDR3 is CAHTGLPRAFF. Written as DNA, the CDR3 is TGTGCTCATACGGGACTCCCACGGGCTTTCTTT. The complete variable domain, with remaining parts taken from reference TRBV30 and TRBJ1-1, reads SQTIHQWPATLVQPVGSPLSLECTVEGTSNPNLYWYRQAAGRGLQLLFYSVGIGQISSEVPQNLSASRPQDRQFILSSKKLLLSDSGFYLCAHTGLPRAFFGQGTRLTVV.

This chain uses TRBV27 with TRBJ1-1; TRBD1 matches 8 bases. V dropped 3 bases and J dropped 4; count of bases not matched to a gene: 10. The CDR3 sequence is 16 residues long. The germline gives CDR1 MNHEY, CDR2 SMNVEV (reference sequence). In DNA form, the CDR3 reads TGTGCCAGCAGTTTGAGGCTCGGGACAGGAGGCACTGAAGCTTTCTTT. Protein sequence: CASSLRLGTGGTEAFF.

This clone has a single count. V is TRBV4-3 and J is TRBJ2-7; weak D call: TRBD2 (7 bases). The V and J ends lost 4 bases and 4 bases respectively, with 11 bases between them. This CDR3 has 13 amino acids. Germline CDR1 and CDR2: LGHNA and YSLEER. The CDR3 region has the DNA TGCGCCAGCAGCCGGGAGGGGGGGTACGAGCAGTACTTC. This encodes CASSREGGYEQYF.